The clone carrying this TCR beta chain is a singleton in its sample. For every subset, genomic DNA was evenly distributed across several immunoSEQ plates. Repertoires were generated with immunoSEQ multiplex PCR, while TCRdb's copy carries only in-frame clones and drops some. This sample has hundreds of thousands of clones, with around 81% found just once. These data belong to a study of shared clonotypes between healthy human individuals. Losses at the gene ends were 5 bases for V and 3 bases for J; bases not matched to a gene: 10. Germline V gives CDR1 SGHAT, CDR2 FQNNGV. This CDR3 contains 15 residues.

The receptor comes from a woman aged 40 to 55 in good health. Some clones in this sample may be carry-over from other donors' samples. The chain couples TRBV11-2 to TRBJ2-7; 7 bases line up with TRBD1. The sequenced sample was PBMCs. The chain's CDR3 is CASSTPGQVFYEQYF. The DNA for the CDR3 is TGTGCCAGCAGCACCCCAGGACAGGTTTTCTACGAGCAGTACTTC.